This T cell receptor beta chain was captured in a study of cytomegalovirus exposure and HLA in healthy donors. Notes on the study in general: Association with HLA alleles at 0.05 false discovery rate was found for roughly 17,000 TCR beta sequences in a later analysis.

Regarding this clone: Antigen unknown.

A multiplex PCR was run with 60 Vbeta primers and 13 Jbeta primers. Clones were read by immunoSEQ multiplex PCR, and TCRdb kept only the in-frame ones, dropping some. The sample yields roughly 150,000 clones, around 75% seen once. The sample comprised PBMCs. The receptor was derived from a male donor in good health and CMV-seronegative.

Written as DNA, the CDR3 is TGTGCCAGTAGTTTCACAGGGGCGAGGGAGCAGTACTTC. Residues: CASSFTGAREQYF. The chain carries TRBV19 and TRBJ2-7; TRBD1 agrees at 7 bases. V lost 5 bases and J lost 7; bases outside the gene matches: 8. Germline CDR1 and CDR2: LNHDA and SQIVND (reference sequence). The CDR3 runs 13 residues.